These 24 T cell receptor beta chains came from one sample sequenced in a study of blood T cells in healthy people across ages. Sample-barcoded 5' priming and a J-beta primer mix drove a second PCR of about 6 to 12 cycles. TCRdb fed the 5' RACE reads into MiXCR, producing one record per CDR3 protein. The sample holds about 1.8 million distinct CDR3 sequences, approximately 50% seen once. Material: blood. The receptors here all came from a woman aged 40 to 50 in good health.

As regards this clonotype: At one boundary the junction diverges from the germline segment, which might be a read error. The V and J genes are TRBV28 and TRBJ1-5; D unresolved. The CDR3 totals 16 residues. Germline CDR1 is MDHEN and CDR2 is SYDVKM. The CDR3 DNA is TGTGCCGGCAGTTTATTGAATCCGTCGAAAAATCAGCCCCAGCATTTT. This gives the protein CAGSLLNPSKNQPQHF.

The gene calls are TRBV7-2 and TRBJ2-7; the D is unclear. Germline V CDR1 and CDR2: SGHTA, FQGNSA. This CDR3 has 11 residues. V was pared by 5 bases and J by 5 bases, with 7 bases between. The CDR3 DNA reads TGTGCCAGCAGCCTTTATGACGAGCAGTACTTC. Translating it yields CASSLYDEQYF.

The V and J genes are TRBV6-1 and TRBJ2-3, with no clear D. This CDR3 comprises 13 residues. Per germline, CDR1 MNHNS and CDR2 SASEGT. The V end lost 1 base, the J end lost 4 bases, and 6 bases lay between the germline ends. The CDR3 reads CASSEGIPDTQYF. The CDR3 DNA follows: TGTGCCAGCAGTGAAGGGATCCCAGATACGCAGTATTTT.

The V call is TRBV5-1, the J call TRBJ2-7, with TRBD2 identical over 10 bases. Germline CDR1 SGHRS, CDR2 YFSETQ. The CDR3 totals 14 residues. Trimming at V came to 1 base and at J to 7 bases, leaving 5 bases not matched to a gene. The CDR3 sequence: CASSLQAGGLEQYF. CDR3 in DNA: TGCGCCAGCAGCTTGCAAGCGGGGGGGCTTGAGCAGTACTTC.

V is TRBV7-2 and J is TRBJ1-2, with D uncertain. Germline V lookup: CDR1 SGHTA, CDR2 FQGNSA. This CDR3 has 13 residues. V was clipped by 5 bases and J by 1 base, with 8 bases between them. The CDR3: CASSLNFNYGYTF. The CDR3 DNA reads TGTGCCAGCAGCCTTAACTTTAACTATGGCTACACCTTC.

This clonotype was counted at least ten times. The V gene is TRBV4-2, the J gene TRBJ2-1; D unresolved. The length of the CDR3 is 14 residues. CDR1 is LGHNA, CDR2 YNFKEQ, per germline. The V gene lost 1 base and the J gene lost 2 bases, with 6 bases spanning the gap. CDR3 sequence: CASSQVGAYNEQFF. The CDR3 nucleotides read TGTGCCAGCAGCCAAGTGGGTGCCTACAATGAGCAGTTCTTC.

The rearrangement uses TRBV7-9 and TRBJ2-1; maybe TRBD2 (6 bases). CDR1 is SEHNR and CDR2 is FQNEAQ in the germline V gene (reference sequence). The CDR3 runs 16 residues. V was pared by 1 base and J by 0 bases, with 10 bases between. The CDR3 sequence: CASSLETSFSYNEQFF. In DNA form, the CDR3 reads TGTGCCAGCAGCTTAGAGACTAGTTTCTCCTACAATGAGCAGTTCTTC.

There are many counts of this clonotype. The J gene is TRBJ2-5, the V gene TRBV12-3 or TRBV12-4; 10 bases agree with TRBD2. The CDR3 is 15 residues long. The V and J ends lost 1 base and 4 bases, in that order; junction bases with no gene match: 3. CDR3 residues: CASSLGLAGAETQYF. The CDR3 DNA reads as TGTGCCAGCAGTTTAGGGCTAGCGGGAGCAGAGACCCAGTACTTC.

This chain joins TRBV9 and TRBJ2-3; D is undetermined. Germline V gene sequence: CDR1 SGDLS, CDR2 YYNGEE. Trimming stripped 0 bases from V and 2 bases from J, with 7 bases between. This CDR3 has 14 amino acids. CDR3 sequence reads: CASSVAPPTDTQYF. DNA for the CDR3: TGTGCCAGCAGCGTAGCCCCCCCCACAGATACGCAGTATTTT.

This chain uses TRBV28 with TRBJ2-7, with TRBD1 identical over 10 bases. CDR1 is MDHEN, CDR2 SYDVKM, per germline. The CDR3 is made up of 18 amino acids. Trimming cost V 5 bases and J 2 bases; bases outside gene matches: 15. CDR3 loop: CASSPFAPGTGETYEQYF. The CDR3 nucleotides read TGTGCCAGCAGTCCATTTGCACCCGGGACAGGGGAAACCTACGAGCAGTACTTC.

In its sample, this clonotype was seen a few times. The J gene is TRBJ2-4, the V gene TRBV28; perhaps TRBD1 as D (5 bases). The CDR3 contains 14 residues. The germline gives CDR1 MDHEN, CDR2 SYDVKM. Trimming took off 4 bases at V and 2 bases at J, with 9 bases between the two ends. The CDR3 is CASSYMGPKNIQYF. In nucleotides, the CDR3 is TGTGCCAGCAGTTACATGGGGCCCAAAAACATTCAGTACTTC.

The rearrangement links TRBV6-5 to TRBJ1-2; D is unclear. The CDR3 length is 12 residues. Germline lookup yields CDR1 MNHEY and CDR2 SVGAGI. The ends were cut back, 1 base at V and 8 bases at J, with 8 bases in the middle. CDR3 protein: CASSYYGSGYTF. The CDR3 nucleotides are TGTGCCAGCAGTTACTATGGGTCCGGCTACACCTTC.

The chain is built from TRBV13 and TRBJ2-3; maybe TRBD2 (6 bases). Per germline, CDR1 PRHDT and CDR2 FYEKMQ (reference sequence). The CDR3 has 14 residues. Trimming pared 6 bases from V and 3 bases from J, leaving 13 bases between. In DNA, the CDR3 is TGTGCCAGCAGAGTCGCTAGCGCGACAGATACGCAGTATTTT. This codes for CASRVASATDTQYF.

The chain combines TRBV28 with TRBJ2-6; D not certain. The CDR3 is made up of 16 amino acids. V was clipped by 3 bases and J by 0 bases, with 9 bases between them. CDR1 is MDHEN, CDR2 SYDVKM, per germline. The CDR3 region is CASSFLAHSGANVLTF. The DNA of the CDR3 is TGTGCCAGCAGTTTTTTAGCACACTCTGGGGCCAACGTCCTGACTTTC.

Here the CDR3 DNA reads TGTGCCATCAACCCGGGACTAGCGGGGGGAAGAGGGCACGATGAGCAGTTCTTC. Amino acids: CAINPGLAGGRGHDEQFF. The chain links TRBV10-3 to TRBJ2-1; 15 bases map to TRBD2. In germline, CDR1 is ENHRY, CDR2 SYGVKD. The CDR3 covers 18 residues. Trimming cost V 7 bases and J 8 bases; bases outside gene matches: 15.

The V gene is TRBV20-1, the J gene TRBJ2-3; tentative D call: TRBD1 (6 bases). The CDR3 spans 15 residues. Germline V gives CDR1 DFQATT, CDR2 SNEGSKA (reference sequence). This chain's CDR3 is CSALTGTLNTDTQYF. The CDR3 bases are TGCAGCGCCCTGACCGGGACACTTAACACAGATACGCAGTATTTT.

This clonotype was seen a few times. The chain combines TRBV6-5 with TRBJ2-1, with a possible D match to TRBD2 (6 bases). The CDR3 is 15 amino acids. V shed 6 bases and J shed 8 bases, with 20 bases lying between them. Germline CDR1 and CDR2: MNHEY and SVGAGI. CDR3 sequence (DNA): TGTGCCAGCAGGGGTGGGAGTCTAGCGTTCGATGAGCAGTTCTTC. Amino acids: CASRGGSLAFDEQFF.

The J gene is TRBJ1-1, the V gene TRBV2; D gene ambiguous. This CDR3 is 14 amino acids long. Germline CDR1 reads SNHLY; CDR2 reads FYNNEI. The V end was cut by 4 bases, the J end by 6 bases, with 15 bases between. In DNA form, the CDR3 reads TGTGCCAGCAGTGTTCCCAACCCTGGGGCTGAAGCTTTCTTT. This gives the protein CASSVPNPGAEAFF.

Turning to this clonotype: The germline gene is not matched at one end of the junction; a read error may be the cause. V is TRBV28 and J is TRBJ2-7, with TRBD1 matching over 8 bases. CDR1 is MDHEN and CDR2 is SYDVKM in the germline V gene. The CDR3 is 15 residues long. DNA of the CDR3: TGTGCCAGCAGTTTCCCCGGGACAGGTGGCGGCGAGCAGTACTTT. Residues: CASSFPGTGGGEQYF.

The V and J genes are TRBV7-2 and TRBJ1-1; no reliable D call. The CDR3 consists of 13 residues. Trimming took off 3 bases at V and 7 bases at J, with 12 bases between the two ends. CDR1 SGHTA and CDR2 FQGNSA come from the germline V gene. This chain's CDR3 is CASSFREGIEAFF. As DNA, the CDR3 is TGTGCCAGCAGCTTTCGTGAGGGAATTGAAGCTTTCTTT.

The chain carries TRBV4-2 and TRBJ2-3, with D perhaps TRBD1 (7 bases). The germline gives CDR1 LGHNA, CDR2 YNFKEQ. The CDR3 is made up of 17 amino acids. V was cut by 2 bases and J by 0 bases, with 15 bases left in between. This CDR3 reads CASSQRGPGESTDTQYF. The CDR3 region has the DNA TGTGCCAGCAGCCAAAGGGGGCCGGGAGAAAGCACAGATACGCAGTATTTT.

The DNA for the CDR3 is TGCAGTGCTAGTCCCAGGGCCCGCACAGATACGCAGTATTTT. This sequence encodes CSASPRARTDTQYF. This chain connects TRBV20-1 to TRBJ2-3; D might be TRBD1 (5 bases). Germline V lookup: CDR1 DFQATT, CDR2 SNEGSKA (reference sequence). Trimming removed 3 bases from V and 1 base from J, with 11 bases in between. The CDR3 length is 14 residues.

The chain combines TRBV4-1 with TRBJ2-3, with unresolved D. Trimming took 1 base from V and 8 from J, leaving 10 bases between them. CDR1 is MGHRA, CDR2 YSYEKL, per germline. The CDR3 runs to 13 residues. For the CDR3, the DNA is TGCGCCAGCAGCCAAGGCCAGGCTGGTACGCAGTATTTT. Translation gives CASSQGQAGTQYF.

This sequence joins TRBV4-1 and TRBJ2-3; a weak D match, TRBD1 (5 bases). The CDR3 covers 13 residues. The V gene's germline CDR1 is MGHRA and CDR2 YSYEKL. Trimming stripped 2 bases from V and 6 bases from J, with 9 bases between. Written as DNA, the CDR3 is TGCGCCAGCAGCCAACCAGGGTCCGATACGCAGTATTTT. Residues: CASSQPGSDTQYF.